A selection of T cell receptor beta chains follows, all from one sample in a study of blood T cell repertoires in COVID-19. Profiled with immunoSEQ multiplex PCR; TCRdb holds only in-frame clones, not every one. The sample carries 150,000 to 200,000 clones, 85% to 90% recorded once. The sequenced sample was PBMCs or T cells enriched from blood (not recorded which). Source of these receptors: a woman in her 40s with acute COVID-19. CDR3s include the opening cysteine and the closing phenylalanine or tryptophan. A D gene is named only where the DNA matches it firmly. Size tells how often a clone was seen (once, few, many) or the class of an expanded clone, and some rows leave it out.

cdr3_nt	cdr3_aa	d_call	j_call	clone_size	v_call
TGTGCCAGCAGCAGCAGGGCAAGTGGAAACACCATATATTTT	CASSSRASGNTIYF	-	TRBJ1-3	-	TRBV3-1/TRBV3-2
TGCACGGACTCCCAGAGTGGGCAGTTCTTC	CTDSQSGQFF	-	TRBJ2-1	-	TRBV20-1
TGCGCCACCTCGAAGGCGGGAAACAATGAGCAGTTCTTC	CATSKAGNNEQFF	-	TRBJ2-1	few	TRBV5-1
TGTGCCAGCAGTTTAGACAGGGGGTTAAGCACAGATACGCAGTATTTT	CASSLDRGLSTDTQYF	TRBD1	TRBJ2-3	-	TRBV27
TGTGCCAGCAAAAGGGACAGGGGGCGTAATTCACCCCTCCACTTT	CASKRDRGRNSPLHF	TRBD1	TRBJ1-6	-	TRBV28
TGTGCCTGGGGGCAGGGGACCCCGCAGATGGAGACCCAGTACTTC	CAWGQGTPQMETQYF	-	TRBJ2-5	-	TRBV30
TGTGCCAGTAGTACACAGGGAATTGGCTACACCTTC	CASSTQGIGYTF	-	TRBJ1-2	few	TRBV19
TGTGCCAGCCGAGAGCGGGAGTTGTACACAGATACGCAGTATTTT	CASRERELYTDTQYF	TRBD2	TRBJ2-3	-	TRBV7-8
TGCGCCAGCAGCTTGGACGGGACAGGGGGGGACAATGAGCAGTTCTTC	CASSLDGTGGDNEQFF	TRBD1	TRBJ2-1	-	TRBV5-1
TGTGCCAGCAGCTTGGGGGACAGGGGGCAGGAGACCCAGTACTTC	CASSLGDRGQETQYF	TRBD1	TRBJ2-5	-	TRBV5-4
TGCGCCAGCATTGGGACTCCCGAAGGGGTCTACGAGCAGTACTTC	CASIGTPEGVYEQYF	-	TRBJ2-7	-	TRBV10-2